This TCR beta chain was sequenced in a study of cytomegalovirus exposure and HLA in healthy donors. Study-wide findings and caveats: For most subjects, TCR beta sequences were reported to predict HLA-A and HLA-B alleles with accuracy. An analysis was carried out later, and it reportedly showed fewer N-insertions in an Asian-associated ancestry cluster than the roughly 700-donor mean.

Turning to this clone: Its antigen is still unknown.

The PCR had 60 Vbeta and 13 Jbeta primers. The assay was immunoSEQ multiplex PCR, and TCRdb's table has in-frame clones only and misses some. The sample carries 100,000 or so clones, approximately 84% recorded once. CDR1 and CDR2 (germline): SEHNR, FQNEAQ (reference sequence). V lost 4 bases and J lost 3, with 16 bases in between. This CDR3 spans 17 amino acids. The chain uses TRBV7-9 and TRBJ1-6; D gene uncertain. The sample comprised PBMCs. The clonotype was recovered from a man between 18 and 35 years old in good health and CMV-seronegative. The DNA for the CDR3 is TGTGCCAGCAGCTCGGGAGCGAGGACGGTCTATAATTCACCCCTCCACTTT. Translation gives CASSSGARTVYNSPLHF. Full variable domain (rest looked up from reference TRBV7-9 and TRBJ1-6): DTGVSQNPRHKITKRGQNVTFRCDPISEHNRLYWYRQTLGQGPEFLTYFQNEAQLEKSRLLSDRFSAERPKGSFSTLEIQRTEQGDSAMYLCASSSGARTVYNSPLHFGNGTRLTVT.